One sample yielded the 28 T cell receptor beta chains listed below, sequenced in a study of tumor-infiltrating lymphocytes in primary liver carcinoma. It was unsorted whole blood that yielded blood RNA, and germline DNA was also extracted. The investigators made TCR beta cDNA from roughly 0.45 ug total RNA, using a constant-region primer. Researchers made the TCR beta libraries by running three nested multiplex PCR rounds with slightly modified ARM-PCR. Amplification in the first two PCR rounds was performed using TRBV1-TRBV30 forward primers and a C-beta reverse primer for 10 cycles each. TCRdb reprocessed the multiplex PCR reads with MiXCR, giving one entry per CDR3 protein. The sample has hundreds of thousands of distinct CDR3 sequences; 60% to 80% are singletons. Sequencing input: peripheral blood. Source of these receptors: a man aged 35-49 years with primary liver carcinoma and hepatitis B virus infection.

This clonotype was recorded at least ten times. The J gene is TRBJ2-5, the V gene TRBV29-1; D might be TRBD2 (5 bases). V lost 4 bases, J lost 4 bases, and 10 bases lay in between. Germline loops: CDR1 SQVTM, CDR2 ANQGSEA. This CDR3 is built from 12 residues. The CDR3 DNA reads TGCAGCGTTGGAGGGCAGGCAGAGACCCAGTACTTC. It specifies CSVGGQAETQYF.

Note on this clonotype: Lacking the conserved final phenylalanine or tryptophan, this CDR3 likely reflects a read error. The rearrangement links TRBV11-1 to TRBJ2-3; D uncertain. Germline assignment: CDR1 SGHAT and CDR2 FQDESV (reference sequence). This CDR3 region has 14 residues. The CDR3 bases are TGCGCCAGCAGCTTGGAAAGGAATGCAGATACGCAGTATTCT. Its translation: CASSLERNADTQYS.

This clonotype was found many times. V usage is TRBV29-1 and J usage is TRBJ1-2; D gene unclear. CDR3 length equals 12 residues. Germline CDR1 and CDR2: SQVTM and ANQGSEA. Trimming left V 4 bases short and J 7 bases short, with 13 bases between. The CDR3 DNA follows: TGCAGCGTTGTTAGGGCCCCCTTTGGCTACACCTTC. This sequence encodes CSVVRAPFGYTF.

CDR3 amino acids: CAWSGGLAGGGYEQYF. CDR3 bases: TGTGCCTGGAGTGGAGGTCTAGCGGGAGGAGGCTACGAGCAGTACTTC. The chain employs TRBV30 and TRBJ2-7; 11 nucleotides line up with TRBD2. The germline V gene has CDR1 GTSNPN and CDR2 SVGIG (reference sequence). The CDR3 spans 16 residues. Losses at the gene ends were 1 base for V and 3 bases for J; bases not matched to a gene: 8. Drawing the rest from reference TRBV30 and TRBJ2-7, the complete variable domain is SQTIHQWPATLVQPVGSPLSLECTVEGTSNPNLYWYRQAAGRGLQLLFYSVGIGQISSEVPQNLSASRPQDRQFILSSKKLLLSDSGFYLCAWSGGLAGGGYEQYFGPGTRLTVT.

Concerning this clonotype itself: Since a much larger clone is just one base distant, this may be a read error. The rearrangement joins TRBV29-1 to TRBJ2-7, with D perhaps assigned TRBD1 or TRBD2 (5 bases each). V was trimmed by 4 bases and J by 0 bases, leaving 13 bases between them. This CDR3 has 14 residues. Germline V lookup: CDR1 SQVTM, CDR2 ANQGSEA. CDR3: CSVVGRWSSYEQYF. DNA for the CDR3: TGCAGCGTTGTGGGACGGTGGAGCTCCTACGAGCAGTACTTC.

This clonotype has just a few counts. The CDR3 sequence is CASTPPHQGSYEQYF. The CDR3 nucleotides are TGTGCCAGCACCCCCCCTCACCAGGGGTCCTACGAGCAGTACTTC. The chain recombines TRBV28 with TRBJ2-7; D perhaps matches TRBD1 (6 bases). The CDR3 runs 15 residues. Trimming removed 7 bases from V and 1 base from J, with 17 bases in between. Germline CDR1 is MDHEN and CDR2 is SYDVKM.

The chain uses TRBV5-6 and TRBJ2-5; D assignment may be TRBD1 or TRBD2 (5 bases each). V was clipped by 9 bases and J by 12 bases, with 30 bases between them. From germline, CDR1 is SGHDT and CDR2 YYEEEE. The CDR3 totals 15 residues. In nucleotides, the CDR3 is TGTGCCAACTCCTTGCAAAGGGACGTTCTACCCCCAGAGTACTTC. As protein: CANSLQRDVLPPEYF.

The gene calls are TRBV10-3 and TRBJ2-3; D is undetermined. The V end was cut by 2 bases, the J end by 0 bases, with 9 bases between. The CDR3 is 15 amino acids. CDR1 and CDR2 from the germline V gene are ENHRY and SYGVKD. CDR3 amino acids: CAISEDQLSTDTQYF. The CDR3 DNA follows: TGTGCCATCAGTGAGGATCAGCTAAGCACAGATACGCAGTATTTT.

This CDR3 reads CASSSLVRGRDEQYF. The CDR3 DNA follows: TGTGCCAGCAGTTCACTGGTTAGGGGAAGGGACGAGCAGTACTTC. V gene TRBV12-3 or TRBV12-4 combines with J gene TRBJ2-7, with D tentatively TRBD1 (5 bases). Trimming cost V 4 bases and J 5 bases, with 18 bases left between them. CDR3 length: 15 residues.

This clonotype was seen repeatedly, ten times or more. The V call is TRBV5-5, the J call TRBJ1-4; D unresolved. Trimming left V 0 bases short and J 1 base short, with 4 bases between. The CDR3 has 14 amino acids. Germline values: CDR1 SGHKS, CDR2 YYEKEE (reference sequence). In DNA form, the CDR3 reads TGTGCCAGCAGCTTGGGTGGAACTAATGAAAAACTGTTTTTT. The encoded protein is CASSLGGTNEKLFF.

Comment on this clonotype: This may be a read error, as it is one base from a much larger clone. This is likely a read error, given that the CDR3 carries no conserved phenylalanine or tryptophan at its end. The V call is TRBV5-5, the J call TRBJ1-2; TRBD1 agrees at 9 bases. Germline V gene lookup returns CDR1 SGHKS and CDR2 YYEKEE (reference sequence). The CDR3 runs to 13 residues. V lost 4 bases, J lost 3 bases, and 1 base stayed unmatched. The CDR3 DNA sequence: TGTGCCAGCAGCCGGACAGGGGACTATGGCTACACCTTG. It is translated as CASSRTGDYGYTL.

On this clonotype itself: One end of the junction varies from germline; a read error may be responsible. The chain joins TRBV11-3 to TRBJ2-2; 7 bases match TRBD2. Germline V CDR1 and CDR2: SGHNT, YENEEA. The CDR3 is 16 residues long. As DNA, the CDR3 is TGTGCCAGCAGGCCCCGGGCAGCGGGATACACCGGGGAGCAGTTTTTT. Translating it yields CASRPRAAGYTGEQFF.

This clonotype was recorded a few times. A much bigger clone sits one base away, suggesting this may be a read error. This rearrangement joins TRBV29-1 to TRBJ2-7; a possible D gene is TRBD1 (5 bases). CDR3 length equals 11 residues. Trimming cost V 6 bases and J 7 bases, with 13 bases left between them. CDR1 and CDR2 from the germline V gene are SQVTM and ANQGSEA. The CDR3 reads CSVARGLEQYF. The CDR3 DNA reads TGCAGCGTCGCTAGGGGTCTGGAGCAGTACTTC.

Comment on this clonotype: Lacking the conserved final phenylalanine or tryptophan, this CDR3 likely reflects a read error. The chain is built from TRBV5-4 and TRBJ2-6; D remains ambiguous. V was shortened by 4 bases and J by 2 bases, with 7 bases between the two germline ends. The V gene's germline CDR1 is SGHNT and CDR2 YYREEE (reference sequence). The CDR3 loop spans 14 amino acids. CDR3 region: CASSLGTGANVLTV. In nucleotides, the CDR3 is TGTGCCAGCAGCCTTGGTACTGGGGCCAACGTCCTGACTGTC.

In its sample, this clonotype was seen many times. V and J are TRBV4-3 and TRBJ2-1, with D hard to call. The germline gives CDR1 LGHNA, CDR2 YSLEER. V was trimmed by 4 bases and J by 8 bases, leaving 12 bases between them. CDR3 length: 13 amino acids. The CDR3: CASSRTLQDEQFF. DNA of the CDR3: TGCGCCAGCAGCCGCACGTTGCAGGATGAGCAGTTCTTC.

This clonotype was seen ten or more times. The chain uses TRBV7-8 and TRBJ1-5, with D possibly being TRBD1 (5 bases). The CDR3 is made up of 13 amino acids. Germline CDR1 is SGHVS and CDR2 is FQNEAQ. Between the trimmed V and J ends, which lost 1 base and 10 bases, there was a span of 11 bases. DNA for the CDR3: TGTGCCAGCAGCTTAGGGGGCGGGCAACCCCAGCATTTT. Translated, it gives CASSLGGGQPQHF.

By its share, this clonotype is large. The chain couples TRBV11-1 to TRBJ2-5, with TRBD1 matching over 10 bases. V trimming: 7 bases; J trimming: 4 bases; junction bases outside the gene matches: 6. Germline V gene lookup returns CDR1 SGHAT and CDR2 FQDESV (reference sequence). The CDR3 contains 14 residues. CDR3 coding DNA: TGTGCCAGCACCCCCGGGACAGGGGTAGAGACCCAGTACTTC. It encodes CASTPGTGVETQYF.

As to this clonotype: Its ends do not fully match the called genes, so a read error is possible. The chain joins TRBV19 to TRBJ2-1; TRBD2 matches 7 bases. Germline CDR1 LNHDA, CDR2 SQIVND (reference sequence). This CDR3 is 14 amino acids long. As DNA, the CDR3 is TGTGCCAGTAGTATGGGCAGGGACTACAATGAACAGTTCTTC. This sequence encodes CASSMGRDYNEQFF. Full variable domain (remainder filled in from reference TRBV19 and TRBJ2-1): DGGITQSPKYLFRKEGQNVTLSCEQNLNHDAMYWYRQDPGQGLRLIYYSQIVNDFQKGDIAEGYSVSREKKESFPLTVTSAQKNPTAFYLCASSMGRDYNEQFFGPGTRLTVL.

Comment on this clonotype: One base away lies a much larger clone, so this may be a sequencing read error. The CDR3 sequence is CASSDAKLAGFTDTQYF. The DNA of the CDR3 is TGTGCCAGCAGTGATGCGAAACTAGCGGGGTTCACAGATACGCAGTATTTT. The rearrangement links TRBV6-1 to TRBJ2-3; 10 bases match TRBD2. From germline, CDR1 is MNHNS and CDR2 SASEGT. This CDR3 has 17 amino acids. J gave up 2 bases and V 3 bases, and 8 bases lay outside the gene matches.

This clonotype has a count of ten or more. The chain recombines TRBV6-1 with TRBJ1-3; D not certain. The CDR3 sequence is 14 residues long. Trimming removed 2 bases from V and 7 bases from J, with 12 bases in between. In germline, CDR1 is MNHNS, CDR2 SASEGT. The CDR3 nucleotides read TGTGCCAGCAGTGAAAATAGCTTCGGGAACACCATATATTTT. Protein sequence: CASSENSFGNTIYF.

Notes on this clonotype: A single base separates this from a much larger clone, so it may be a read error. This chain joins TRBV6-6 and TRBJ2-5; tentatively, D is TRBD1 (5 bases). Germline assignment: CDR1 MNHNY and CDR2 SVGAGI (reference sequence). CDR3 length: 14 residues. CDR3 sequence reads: CASKMTVNQETHYF. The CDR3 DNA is TGTGCCAGCAAAATGACAGTAAACCAAGAGACCCATTACTTC.

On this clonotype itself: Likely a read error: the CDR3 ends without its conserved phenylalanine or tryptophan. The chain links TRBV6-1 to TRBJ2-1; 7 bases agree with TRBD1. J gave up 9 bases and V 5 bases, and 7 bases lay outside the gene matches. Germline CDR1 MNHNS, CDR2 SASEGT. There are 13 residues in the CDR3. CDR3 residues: CASSPRTGIEQFL. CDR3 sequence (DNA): TGTGCCAGCAGTCCCAGGACAGGCATTGAGCAGTTCCTC.

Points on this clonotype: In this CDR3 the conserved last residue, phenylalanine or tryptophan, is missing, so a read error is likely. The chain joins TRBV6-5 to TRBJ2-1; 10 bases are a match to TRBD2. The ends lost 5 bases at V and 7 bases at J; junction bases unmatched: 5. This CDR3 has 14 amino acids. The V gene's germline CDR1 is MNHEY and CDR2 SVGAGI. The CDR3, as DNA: TGTGCCAGCAGTCGGGGACTAGCGAAGAATGAGCAGTTCTAC. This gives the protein CASSRGLAKNEQFY.

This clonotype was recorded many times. CDR3 sequence reads: CSGRVGQETQYF. CDR3 bases: TGCAGCGGTCGGGTGGGCCAGGAGACCCAGTACTTC. The J gene is TRBJ2-5, the V gene TRBV29-1; no definite D call. Trimming removed 7 bases at V and 5 bases at J, with 14 bases between. Germline V gene data show CDR1 as SQVTM and CDR2 as ANQGSEA. The CDR3 covers 12 residues.

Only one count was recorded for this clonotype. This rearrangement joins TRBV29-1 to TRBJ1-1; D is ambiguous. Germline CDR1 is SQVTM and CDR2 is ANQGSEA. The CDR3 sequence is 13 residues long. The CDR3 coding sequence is TGCAACGCCGGGTACGGGCTGAGCACTGAAGCTTTCTTT. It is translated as CNAGYGLSTEAFF.

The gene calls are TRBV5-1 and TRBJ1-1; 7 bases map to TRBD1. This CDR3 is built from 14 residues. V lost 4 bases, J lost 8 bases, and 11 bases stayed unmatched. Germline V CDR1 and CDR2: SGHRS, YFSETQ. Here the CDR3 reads CASSVGQTLREAFF. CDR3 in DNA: TGCGCCAGCAGCGTGGGACAGACCCTGAGAGAAGCTTTCTTT.

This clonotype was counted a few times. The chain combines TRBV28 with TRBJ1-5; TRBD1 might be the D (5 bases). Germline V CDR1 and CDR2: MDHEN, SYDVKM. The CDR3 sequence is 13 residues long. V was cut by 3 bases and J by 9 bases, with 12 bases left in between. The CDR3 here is CASSFTDQGPQHF. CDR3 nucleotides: TGTGCCAGCAGTTTTACCGACCAGGGGCCCCAGCATTTT.

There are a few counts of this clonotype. Here the CDR3 DNA reads TGTGCCAGCAACGAAGGACCAGGACAGGGTTCCTACGAGCAGTACTTC. Encoded protein: CASNEGPGQGSYEQYF. J is TRBJ2-7 and V is TRBV11-2, with TRBD1 matching 8 bases. CDR1 is SGHAT, CDR2 FQNNGV, per germline. This CDR3 contains 16 residues. The ends lost 7 bases at V and 1 base at J; junction bases unmatched: 12.